This TCR beta chain was identified in a study of blood T cell repertoires in COVID-19. Study details: Italy, Spain and the United States were the sources of the convalescent and acute COVID-19 samples.

There are 13 residues in the CDR3. Looked up from germline, CDR1 is KGHSH and CDR2 is LQKENI. Trimming at V came to 3 bases and at J to 6 bases, leaving 3 bases not matched to a gene. The table came from immunoSEQ multiplex PCR; TCRdb's copy has only in-frame clones and leaves some out. The sample carries some 95,000 clones, 80% recorded once. The sequenced sample was peripheral blood. The chain uses TRBV18 and TRBJ1-2; 8 nucleotides line up with TRBD1. This receptor was obtained from a middle-aged man who had recovered from COVID-19. The CDR3: CASSPDRDHGYTF. CDR3 nucleotide sequence: TGTGCCAGCTCACCGGACAGGGACCATGGCTACACCTTC.